The 32 T cell receptor beta chains below all came from one sample that was sequenced in a study of blood T cell repertoires in COVID-19. Generated by immunoSEQ multiplex PCR, the TCRdb table keeps only in-frame clones and is missing some. The sample includes 150,000 or so clones, roughly 80% of them seen just once. Sequenced: PBMCs or T cells enriched from blood (not recorded which). These receptor sequences come from a woman aged 45-65 years who had recovered from COVID-19.

CDR3 nucleotide sequence: TGTGCGTACCTTACAGCTAGCAATCAGCCCCAGCATTTT. Translating it yields CAYLTASNQPQHF. The genes are TRBV28 and TRBJ1-5; D gene ambiguous. The CDR3 runs to 13 residues. Germline loops: CDR1 MDHEN, CDR2 SYDVKM.

J is TRBJ1-5 and V is TRBV7-2, with D unclear. The CDR3 covers 13 residues. In germline, CDR1 is SGHTA, CDR2 FQGNSA. Trimming pared 5 bases from V and 0 bases from J, leaving 5 bases between. The CDR3 DNA follows: TGTGCCAGCAGCCCGTATAGCAATCAGCCCCAGCATTTT. As protein: CASSPYSNQPQHF.

The rearrangement uses TRBV5-1 and TRBJ1-6; tentatively, D is TRBD1 (6 bases). The CDR3 sequence is 15 residues long. CDR1 and CDR2 from the germline V gene are SGHRS and YFSETQ. V lost 4 bases, J lost 3 bases, and 11 bases lay in between. The DNA of the CDR3 is TGCGCCAGCAGCATGACAGGTTTCTATAATTCACCCCTCCACTTT. Encoded protein: CASSMTGFYNSPLHF.

The rearrangement joins TRBV6-5 to TRBJ1-1; 9 nucleotides align to TRBD1. The CDR3 is made up of 14 amino acids. The germline CDR1 and CDR2 sequences are MNHEY and SVGAGI. The V gene end was trimmed by 6 bases and the J gene end by 4 bases; junction bases not matched to a gene: 6. In DNA, the CDR3 is TGTGCCAGCAGACAGACAGGGGGGGTCACTGAAGCTTTCTTT. It translates to CASRQTGGVTEAFF.

The chain joins TRBV6-4 to TRBJ2-3; 9 nucleotides match TRBD2. Germline CDR1 MRHNA, CDR2 SNTAGT. The CDR3 covers 13 residues. V dropped 5 bases and J dropped 4; count of bases not matched to a gene: 1. This chain's CDR3 is CASSLAGSDTQYF. CDR3 bases: TGTGCCAGCAGTCTAGCGGGATCAGATACGCAGTATTTT.

This chain uses TRBV19 with TRBJ2-7; 8 bases are shared with TRBD1. CDR3 length: 16 amino acids. CDR1 is LNHDA, CDR2 SQIVND, per germline (reference sequence). J was trimmed by 2 bases and V by 5 bases; bases with no gene match: 11. CDR3 sequence (DNA): TGTGCCAGTAGTCCGAGACCAGGACAGGGACCCTACGAGCAGTACGTC. It encodes CASSPRPGQGPYEQYV.

This clone occurred once. This chain connects TRBV4-2 to TRBJ1-1; D is possibly TRBD1 (5 bases). V was clipped by 3 bases and J by 5 bases, with 10 bases between them. The CDR3 spans 13 residues. CDR1 and CDR2 (germline): LGHNA, YNFKEQ. This chain's CDR3 is CASSQGRDTEAFF. The CDR3 region has the DNA TGTGCCAGCAGCCAGGGCAGGGATACTGAAGCTTTCTTT.

The chain carries TRBV7-9 and TRBJ1-2, with D possibly TRBD1 on 5 matching bases. The V and J ends lost 6 bases and 4 bases respectively, with 15 bases between them. CDR3 length: 14 residues. CDR1 SEHNR and CDR2 FQNEAQ come from the germline V gene (reference sequence). In nucleotides, the CDR3 is TGTGCCAGCAGTCGATCGGACACCCGCTATGGCTACACCTTC. Protein sequence: CASSRSDTRYGYTF.

This chain uses TRBV7-9 with TRBJ1-2, with D possibly being TRBD1 (5 bases). With 4 bases removed from V and 9 bases from J, the gap between germline ends came to 12 bases. CDR1 is SEHNR, CDR2 FQNEAQ, per germline (reference sequence). CDR3 length: 12 residues. In DNA, the CDR3 is TGTGCCAGCAGCTCACAGGTTTCCAGCTACACCTTC. This sequence encodes CASSSQVSSYTF.

The table lists this clone with a count of one. Other DNA sequences in the sample encode the same CDR3. V and J are TRBV4-1 and TRBJ2-1, with D possibly TRBD2 on 6 matching bases. Germline CDR1 MGHRA, CDR2 YSYEKL. The CDR3 covers 15 residues. V lost 0 bases and J 2 bases, leaving 8 bases between the germline ends. Written as DNA, the CDR3 is TGCGCCAGCAGCCAAGACGGCGGGACCTACAATGAGCAGTTCTTC. Translated, it gives CASSQDGGTYNEQFF.

This clone has a single count. The rearrangement joins TRBV7-9 to TRBJ1-3; possibly TRBD1 for D (6 bases). The CDR3 runs 16 residues. Trimming cost V 5 bases and J 3 bases, with 17 bases left between them. Germline V gives CDR1 SEHNR, CDR2 FQNEAQ (reference sequence). The CDR3 spells CASSPGGQGSGNTIYF. The CDR3 DNA reads TGTGCCAGCAGCCCTGGTGGGCAGGGGAGTGGAAACACCATATATTTT.

This clone is a singleton in its sample. J is TRBJ1-2 and V is TRBV15, with D possibly TRBD1 on 6 matching bases. V dropped 0 bases and J dropped 5 bases, with 13 bases sitting between them. This CDR3 is 15 amino acids long. Germline assignment: CDR1 LNHNV and CDR2 YYDKDF (reference sequence). CDR3 nucleotide sequence: TGTGCCACCAGCAGAGAGACAGGAGGAATTTATGGCTACACCTTC. This translates into CATSRETGGIYGYTF.

J is TRBJ1-1 and V is TRBV5-4; a possible D gene is TRBD1 (5 bases). The CDR3 contains 16 residues. Germline CDR1 SGHNT, CDR2 YYREEE (reference sequence). Trimming took 4 bases from V and 6 from J, leaving 22 bases between them. The CDR3 DNA reads as TGTGCCAGCAGCCAACAGCCAAGGGGAGGGGAGCCTGAAGCTTTCTTT. Encoded protein: CASSQQPRGGEPEAFF.

The rearrangement joins TRBV19 to TRBJ1-6; TRBD1 matches 8 bases. Germline loops: CDR1 LNHDA, CDR2 SQIVND (reference sequence). This CDR3 comprises 16 residues. Unmatched junction bases numbered 10, after V lost 7 bases and J lost 5 bases. Written as DNA, the CDR3 is TGTGCCAGTACCAATCTTGGACAGGGCGATAATTCACCCCTCCACTTT. Amino acid sequence: CASTNLGQGDNSPLHF.

The gene calls are TRBV7-2 and TRBJ1-1, with D tentatively TRBD1 (6 bases). The V gene lost 4 bases and the J gene lost 5 bases, with 23 bases spanning the gap. Germline V gene lookup returns CDR1 SGHTA and CDR2 FQGNSA. The CDR3 extends over 17 amino acids. The CDR3 DNA sequence: TGTGCCAGCAGCTGGAACCCCGGGGGGCGTGGGACTACTGAAGCTTTCTTT. It translates to CASSWNPGGRGTTEAFF.

At least ten counts were recorded for this clone. The CDR3 region has the DNA TGCAGCGGGGGAGGACAGCTGAACACTGAAGCTTTCTTT. Protein sequence: CSGGGQLNTEAFF. V usage is TRBV29-1 and J usage is TRBJ1-1; TRBD1 is a possible D gene (6 bases). The CDR3 contains 13 residues. Deletions cut 7 bases from V and 0 bases from J, with 12 bases between. Germline V gene data show CDR1 as SQVTM and CDR2 as ANQGSEA. Filled out from reference TRBV29-1 and TRBJ1-1, the complete variable domain reads SAVISQKPSRDICQRGTSLTIQCQVDSQVTMMFWYRQQPGQSLTLIATANQGSEATYESGFVIDKFPISRPNLTFSTLTVSNMSPEDSSIYLCSGGGQLNTEAFFGQGTRLTVV.

The chain employs TRBV6-1 and TRBJ2-7; maybe TRBD2 (6 bases). The CDR3 consists of 14 residues. CDR1 and CDR2 (germline): MNHNS, SASEGT. With 2 bases removed from V and 0 bases from J, the gap between germline ends came to 8 bases. The CDR3, as DNA: TGTGCCAGCAGTGAAAGGGACTTCTCCTACGAGCAGTACGTC. Amino acid sequence: CASSERDFSYEQYV.

The V gene is TRBV11-2, the J gene TRBJ2-1; 8 bases fit TRBD2. Germline loops: CDR1 SGHAT, CDR2 FQNNGV. This CDR3 is 16 amino acids long. V shed 4 bases, J shed 2 bases, and the junction held 7 bases outside the gene matches. CDR3 nucleotide sequence: TGTGCCAGCAGCTCCTCAAGCGGGAGCCCCTACAATGAGCAGTTCTTC. It specifies CASSSSSGSPYNEQFF.

J is TRBJ2-7 and V is TRBV18; TRBD2 agrees at 7 bases. Germline CDR1 is KGHSH and CDR2 is LQKENI. The V gene end was trimmed by 3 bases and the J gene end by 6 bases; junction bases not matched to a gene: 2. The CDR3 is made up of 12 amino acids. CDR3 sequence: CASSPGGAEQYV. CDR3 sequence (DNA): TGTGCCAGCTCACCGGGAGGGGCCGAGCAGTACGTC.

This clone has just a few counts. This chain uses TRBV28 with TRBJ1-1, with D unresolved. Germline assignment: CDR1 MDHEN and CDR2 SYDVKM. The CDR3 covers 14 residues. V lost 6 bases and J 5 bases, leaving 16 bases between the germline ends. CDR3 sequence: CASSPGSLGTEAFF. The CDR3 DNA sequence: TGTGCCAGCAGCCCCGGGTCATTAGGAACTGAAGCTTTCTTT.

This clone was seen more than once but under ten times. The gene calls are TRBV6-4 and TRBJ2-3; TRBD1 matches at 10 bases. From germline, CDR1 is MRHNA and CDR2 SNTAGT. Trimming removed 2 bases from V and 2 bases from J; junction bases left unmatched: 1. This CDR3 has 15 residues. This chain's CDR3 is CASSDGTGDTDTQYF. The DNA for the CDR3 is TGTGCCAGCAGTGACGGGACAGGGGACACAGATACGCAGTATTTT.

CDR3 amino acids: CASSSEGDWVSGANVLTF. CDR3 nucleotides: TGTGCCAGCAGCTCCGAAGGAGATTGGGTCTCTGGGGCCAACGTCCTGACTTTC. The rearrangement links TRBV14 to TRBJ2-6; D is uncertain. The CDR3 spans 18 residues. V was pared by 5 bases and J by 0 bases, with 17 bases between. CDR1 is SGHDN, CDR2 FVKESK, per germline.

This chain uses TRBV18 with TRBJ2-1; TRBD1 might be the D (6 bases). This CDR3 has 16 residues. The ends were cut back, 2 bases at V and 2 bases at J, with 13 bases in the middle. The germline CDR1 and CDR2 sequences are KGHSH and LQKENI. The CDR3 spells CASSPKQGETYNEQFF. Written as DNA, the CDR3 is TGTGCCAGCTCACCAAAACAGGGTGAAACCTACAATGAGCAGTTCTTC.

The chain is built from TRBV6-5 and TRBJ2-1, with 9 bases lining up with TRBD1. Trimming removed 5 bases from V and 9 bases from J; junction bases left unmatched: 11. CDR3 length: 15 amino acids. The germline CDR1 and CDR2 sequences are MNHEY and SVGAGI. This CDR3 is CASSPGDRALGEQFF. The DNA for the CDR3 is TGTGCCAGCAGTCCCGGGGACAGGGCTTTGGGTGAGCAGTTCTTC.

The chain uses TRBV27 and TRBJ2-1; TRBD1 aligns across 7 bases. Trimming removed 4 bases from V and 4 bases from J; junction bases left unmatched: 7. CDR3 length: 15 residues. Germline CDR1 is MNHEY and CDR2 is SMNVEV (reference sequence). CDR3 nucleotide sequence: TGTGCCAGCAGTTCAGGGACAGCGAAGTACAATGAGCAGTTCTTC. It is translated as CASSSGTAKYNEQFF.

The chain uses TRBV11-3 and TRBJ2-1, with D possibly being TRBD2 (6 bases). CDR1 and CDR2 (germline): SGHNT, YENEEA. V lost 5 bases, J lost 1 base, and 12 bases lay in between. The CDR3 consists of 15 residues. CDR3 residues: CASSKRRGSYNEQFF. CDR3 bases: TGTGCCAGCAGCAAACGGAGGGGTTCCTACAATGAGCAGTTCTTC.

This chain joins TRBV9 and TRBJ1-2, with unresolved D. V lost 0 bases, J lost 7 bases, and 7 bases lay in between. The germline gives CDR1 SGDLS, CDR2 YYNGEE. The CDR3 runs to 12 residues. CDR3 sequence reads: CASSVGPFGYTF. The CDR3, as DNA: TGTGCCAGCAGCGTAGGGCCATTTGGCTACACCTTC.

For the CDR3, the DNA is TGTGCCACCAGCAGAGAACCCACCCCGGGGAACGAGCAGTACGTC. This sequence encodes CATSREPTPGNEQYV. The rearrangement uses TRBV15 and TRBJ2-7, with a possible D match to TRBD2 (5 bases). V was trimmed by 0 bases and J by 5 bases, leaving 14 bases between them. Germline CDR1 LNHNV, CDR2 YYDKDF (reference sequence). This CDR3 has 15 amino acids.

The chain uses TRBV5-1 and TRBJ1-1, with a weak D call TRBD1 (6 bases). Germline V gene data show CDR1 as SGHRS and CDR2 as YFSETQ. The CDR3 covers 17 residues. Trimming shortened V by 4 bases and J by 1 base, and 20 bases separated the two germline ends. CDR3 protein: CASSPYPRQDGNTEAFF. The CDR3 DNA follows: TGCGCCAGCAGCCCCTACCCAAGACAGGACGGGAACACTGAAGCTTTCTTT. The whole variable domain, filled in from reference TRBV5-1 and TRBJ1-1, reads KAGVTQTPRYLIKTRGQQVTLSCSPISGHRSVSWYQQTPGQGLQFLFEYFSETQRNKGNFPGRFSGRQFSNSRSEMNVSTLELGDSALYLCASSPYPRQDGNTEAFFGQGTRLTVV.

The chain recombines TRBV27 with TRBJ1-2, with D possibly TRBD1 on 6 matching bases. CDR1 is MNHEY and CDR2 is SMNVEV in the germline V gene (reference sequence). The CDR3 extends over 12 amino acids. V was trimmed by 5 bases and J by 6 bases, leaving 10 bases between them. In DNA, the CDR3 is TGTGCCAGCAGTACAGGGCCCAATGGCTACACCTTC. It encodes CASSTGPNGYTF.

The CDR3 region has the DNA TGTGCCAGCAGCCGCGACAGATACTATGGCTACACCTTC. Its translation: CASSRDRYYGYTF. The rearrangement uses TRBV7-3 and TRBJ1-2, with a possible D match to TRBD1 (5 bases). The CDR3 has 13 residues. Trimming took 5 bases from V and 3 from J, leaving 10 bases between them. CDR1 is SGHTA, CDR2 FQGTGA, per germline.

The rearrangement links TRBV9 to TRBJ2-1; no clear D gene. The V and J ends lost 0 bases and 0 bases respectively, with 7 bases between them. Germline assignment: CDR1 SGDLS and CDR2 YYNGEE. This CDR3 comprises 15 residues. The CDR3 nucleotides are TGTGCCAGCAGCGTAGGAATCAGCTCCTACAATGAGCAGTTCTTC. This translates into CASSVGISSYNEQFF.